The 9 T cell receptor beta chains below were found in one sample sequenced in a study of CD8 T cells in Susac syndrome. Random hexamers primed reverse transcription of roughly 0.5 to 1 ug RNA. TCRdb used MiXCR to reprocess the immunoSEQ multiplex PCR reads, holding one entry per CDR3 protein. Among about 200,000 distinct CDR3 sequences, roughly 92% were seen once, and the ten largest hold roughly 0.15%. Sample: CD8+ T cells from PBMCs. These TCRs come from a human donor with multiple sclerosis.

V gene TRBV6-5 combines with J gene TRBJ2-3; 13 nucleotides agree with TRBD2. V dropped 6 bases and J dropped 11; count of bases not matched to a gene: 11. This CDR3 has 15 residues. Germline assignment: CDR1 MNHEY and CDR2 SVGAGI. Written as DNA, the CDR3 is TGTGCCAGCAGCCGTACCGGGACTAGCGGGACTAAGCAGTATTTT. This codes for CASSRTGTSGTKQYF.

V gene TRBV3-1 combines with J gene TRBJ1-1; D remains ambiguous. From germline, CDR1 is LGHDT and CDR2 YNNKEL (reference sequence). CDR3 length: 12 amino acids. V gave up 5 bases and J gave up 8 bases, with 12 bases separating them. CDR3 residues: CASSSIRAEAFF. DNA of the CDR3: TGTGCCAGCAGCTCGATCCGGGCCGAAGCTTTCTTT. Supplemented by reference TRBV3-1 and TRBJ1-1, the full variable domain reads DTAVSQTPKYLVTQMGNDKSIKCEQNLGHDTMYWYKQDSKKFLKIMFSYNNKELIINETVPNRFSPKSPDKAHLNLHINSLELGDSAVYFCASSSIRAEAFFGQGTRLTVV.

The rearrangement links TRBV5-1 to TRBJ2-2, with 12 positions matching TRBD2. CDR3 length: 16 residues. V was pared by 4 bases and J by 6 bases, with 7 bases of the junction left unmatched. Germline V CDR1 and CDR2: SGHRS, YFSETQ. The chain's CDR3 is CASSGRTSGDSGELFF. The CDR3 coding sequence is TGCGCCAGCAGCGGGAGGACTAGCGGGGACTCCGGGGAGCTGTTTTTT.

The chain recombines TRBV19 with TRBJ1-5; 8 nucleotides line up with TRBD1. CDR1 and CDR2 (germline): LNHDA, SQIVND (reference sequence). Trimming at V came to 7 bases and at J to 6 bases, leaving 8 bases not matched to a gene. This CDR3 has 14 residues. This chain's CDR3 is CASMGQDFSQPQHF. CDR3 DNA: TGTGCCAGTATGGGACAGGATTTTTCTCAGCCCCAGCATTTT.

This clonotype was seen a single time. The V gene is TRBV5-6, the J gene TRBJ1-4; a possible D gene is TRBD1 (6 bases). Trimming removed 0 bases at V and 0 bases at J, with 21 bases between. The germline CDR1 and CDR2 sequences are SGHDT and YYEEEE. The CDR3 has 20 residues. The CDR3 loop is CASSLAGDRPIATTNEKLFF. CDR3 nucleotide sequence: TGTGCCAGCAGCTTGGCCGGCGACAGGCCAATAGCAACAACTAATGAAAAACTGTTTTTT.

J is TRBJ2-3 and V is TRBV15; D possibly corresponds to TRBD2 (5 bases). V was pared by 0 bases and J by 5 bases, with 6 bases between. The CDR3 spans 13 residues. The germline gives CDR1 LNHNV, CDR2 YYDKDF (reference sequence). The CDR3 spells CATSRDRGDTQYF. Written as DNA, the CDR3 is TGTGCCACCAGCAGAGATCGGGGAGATACGCAGTATTTT.

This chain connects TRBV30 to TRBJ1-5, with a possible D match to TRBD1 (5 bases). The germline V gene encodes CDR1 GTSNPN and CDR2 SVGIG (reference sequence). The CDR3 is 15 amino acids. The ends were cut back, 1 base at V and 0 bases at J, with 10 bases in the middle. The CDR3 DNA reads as TGTGCCTGGAGTGAGGGGTCGTATAGCAATCAGCCCCAGCATTTT. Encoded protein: CAWSEGSYSNQPQHF.

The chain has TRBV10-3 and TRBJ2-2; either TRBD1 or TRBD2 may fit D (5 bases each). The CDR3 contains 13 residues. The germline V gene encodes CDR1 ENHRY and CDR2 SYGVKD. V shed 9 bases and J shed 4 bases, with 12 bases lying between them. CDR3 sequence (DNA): TGTGCCATACAGAAGGGGAGCACCGGGGAGCTGTTTTTT. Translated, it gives CAIQKGSTGELFF.

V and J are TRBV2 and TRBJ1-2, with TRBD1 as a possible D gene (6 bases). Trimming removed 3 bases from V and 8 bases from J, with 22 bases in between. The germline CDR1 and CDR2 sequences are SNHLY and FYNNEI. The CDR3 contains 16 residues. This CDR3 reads CASSDFVGETGRGYTF. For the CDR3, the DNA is TGTGCCAGCAGTGACTTCGTGGGGGAGACAGGTCGGGGCTACACCTTC.